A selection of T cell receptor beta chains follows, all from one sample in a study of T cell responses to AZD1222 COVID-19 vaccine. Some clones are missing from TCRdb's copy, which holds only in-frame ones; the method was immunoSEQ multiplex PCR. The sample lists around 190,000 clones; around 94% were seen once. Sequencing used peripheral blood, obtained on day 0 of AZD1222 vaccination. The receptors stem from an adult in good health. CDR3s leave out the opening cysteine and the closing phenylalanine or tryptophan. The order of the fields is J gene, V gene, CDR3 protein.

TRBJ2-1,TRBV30,AWSLLAGGGNEQF
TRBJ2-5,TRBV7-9,ASSFGTRQETQY
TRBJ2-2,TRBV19,ASRQRGGTGELF
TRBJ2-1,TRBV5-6,ASRGGTQGYEQF
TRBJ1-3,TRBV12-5,ASGKDRPFSGNTIY
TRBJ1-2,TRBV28,ASSPQGVSYGYT
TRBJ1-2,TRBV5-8,ASSAAKIGTNGYT
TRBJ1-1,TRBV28,ASIGNTEAF
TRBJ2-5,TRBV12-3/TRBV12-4,ASSDRGDQY
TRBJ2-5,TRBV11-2,ASSSTLGRAEQETQY
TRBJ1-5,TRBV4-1,ASSLRQGLYQPQH
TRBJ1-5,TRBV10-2,ASQTHRDLNQPQH
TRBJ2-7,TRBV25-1,ASSETGGIYEQY
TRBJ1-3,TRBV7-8,ASSARDRVGTIY
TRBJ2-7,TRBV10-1,ASSESIGTGVEQY
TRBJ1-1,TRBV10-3,AITITGTGGEKAF
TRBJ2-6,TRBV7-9,ASTPWGPSSGANVLT
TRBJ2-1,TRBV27,ASSLQPGQGAWGQF
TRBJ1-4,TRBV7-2,ASSLWDGTEKLF
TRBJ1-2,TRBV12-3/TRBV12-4,ASSLTGKGYT
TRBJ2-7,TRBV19,ASSPRTGRSSYEQY
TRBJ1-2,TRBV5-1,ASSLGNYGYT
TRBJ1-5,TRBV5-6,ASSLGGWSNQPQH
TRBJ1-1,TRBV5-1,ASSTGTANTEAF
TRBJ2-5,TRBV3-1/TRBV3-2,ASSQGARSWETQY
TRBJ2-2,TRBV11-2,ASSSLRGATGELF
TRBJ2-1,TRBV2,AGWGRGSSRNEQF
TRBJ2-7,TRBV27,ASSPPGQGVYEQY
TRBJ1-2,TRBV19,ASSKWTGNYGYT
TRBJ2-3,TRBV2,ASSLRRGQDLDTQY
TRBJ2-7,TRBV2,ASRHPLDREDEQY
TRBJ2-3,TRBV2,ATAGAARRDRGYTDTQY
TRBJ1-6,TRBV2,ASSEAGVNSPLH
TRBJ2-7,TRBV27,ASSPGQGDEQY
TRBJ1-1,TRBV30,AWSVGGGNTEAF
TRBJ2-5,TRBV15,ATSRPGGAQETQY
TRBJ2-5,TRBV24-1,ATSDSIRSRGFQETQY
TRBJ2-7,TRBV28,ASSPGDRGNYEQY
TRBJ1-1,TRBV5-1,ASSLPLGGITEAF
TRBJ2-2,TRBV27,ASSFGTGYTGELF
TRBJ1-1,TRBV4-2,ASSIRDRGYRRDTEAF
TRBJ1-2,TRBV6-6,ASSNQTRRGGYT